This T cell receptor (beta chain) stems from a study of metastatic and nonmetastatic thyroid tumors. Per the original methods: In papillary thyroid cancer, a distant-metastasis classifier was built using CDR3 differences across clinicopathological groups. With MiXCR, TCRdb called clones anew from the PCR reads. In this record, the V and J calls reflect TCRdb's handling and not the investigators' own analysis. This table has approximately 32,000 clones, approximately 15% appearing once. V lost 5 bases, J lost 4 bases, and 6 bases stayed unmatched. This CDR3 has 16 amino acids. All patients were treatment-naive before thyroid surgery. Many counts were recorded for this clone.

The receptor was isolated from a male donor with papillary thyroid cancer or a benign thyroid nodule (not recorded which). Some clones in this sample may be carry-over from other donors' samples. Material: blood. This chain joins TRBV12-3 or TRBV12-4 and TRBJ2-4, with TRBD2 matching 12 bases. The CDR3 is CASSPSGRDLKNIQYF. CDR3 sequence (DNA): TGTGCCAGCAGTCCTAGCGGGAGGGACCTTAAAAACATTCAGTACTTC.